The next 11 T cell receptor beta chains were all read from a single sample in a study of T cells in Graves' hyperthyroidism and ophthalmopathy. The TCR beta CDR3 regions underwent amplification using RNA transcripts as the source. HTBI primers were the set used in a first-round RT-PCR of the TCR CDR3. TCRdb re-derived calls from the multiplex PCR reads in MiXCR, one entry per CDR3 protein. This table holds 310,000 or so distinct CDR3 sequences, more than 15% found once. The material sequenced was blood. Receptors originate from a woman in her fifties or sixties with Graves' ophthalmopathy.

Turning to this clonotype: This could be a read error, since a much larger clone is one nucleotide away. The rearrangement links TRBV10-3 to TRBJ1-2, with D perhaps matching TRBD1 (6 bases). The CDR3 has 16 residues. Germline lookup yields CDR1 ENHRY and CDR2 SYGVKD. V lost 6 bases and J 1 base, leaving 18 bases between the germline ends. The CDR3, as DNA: TGTGCCATCAGGGGACGGGGGCTAAACAGTAACTATGGCTACACCTTC. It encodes CAIRGRGLNSNYGYTF.

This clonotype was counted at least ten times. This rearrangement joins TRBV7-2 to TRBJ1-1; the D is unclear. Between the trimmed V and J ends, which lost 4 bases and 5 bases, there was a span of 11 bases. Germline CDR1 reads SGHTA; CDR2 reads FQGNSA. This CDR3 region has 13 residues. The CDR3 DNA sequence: TGTGCCAGCAGCTCGGGATCGAGGACTGAAGCTTTCTTT. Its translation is CASSSGSRTEAFF.

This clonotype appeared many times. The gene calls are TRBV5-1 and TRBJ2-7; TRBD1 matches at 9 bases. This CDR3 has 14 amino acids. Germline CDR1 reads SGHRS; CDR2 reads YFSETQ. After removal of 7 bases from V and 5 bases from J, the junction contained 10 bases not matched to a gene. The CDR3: CASSVGTGGDEQYF. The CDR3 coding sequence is TGCGCCAGCTCGGTAGGAACAGGGGGCGACGAGCAGTACTTC.

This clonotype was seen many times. The CDR3 DNA sequence: TGCAGTGCTAGAGTGTTGGGTTACAATGAGCAGTTCTTC. This sequence encodes CSARVLGYNEQFF. The chain links TRBV20-1 to TRBJ2-1; no reliable D call. The CDR3 totals 13 residues. V dropped 1 base and J dropped 4 bases, with 8 bases sitting between them. Germline loops: CDR1 DFQATT, CDR2 SNEGSKA (reference sequence).

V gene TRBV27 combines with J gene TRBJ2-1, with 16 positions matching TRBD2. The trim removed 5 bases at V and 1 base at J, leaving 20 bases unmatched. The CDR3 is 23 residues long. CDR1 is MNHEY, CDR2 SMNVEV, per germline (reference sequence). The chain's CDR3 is CASSGQVFPGLAGGLFSYNEQFF. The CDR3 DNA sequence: TGTGCCAGCAGTGGGCAGGTGTTCCCGGGACTAGCGGGAGGGCTATTTTCCTACAATGAGCAGTTCTTC.

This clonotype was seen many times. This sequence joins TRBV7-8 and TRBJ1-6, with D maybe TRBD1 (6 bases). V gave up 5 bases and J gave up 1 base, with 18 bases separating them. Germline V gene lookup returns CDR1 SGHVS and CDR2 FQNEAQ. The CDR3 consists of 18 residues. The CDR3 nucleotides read TGTGCCAGCAGCCCACGTAGTGCAGGGGCTTCCTATAATTCACCCCTCCACTTT. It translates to CASSPRSAGASYNSPLHF.

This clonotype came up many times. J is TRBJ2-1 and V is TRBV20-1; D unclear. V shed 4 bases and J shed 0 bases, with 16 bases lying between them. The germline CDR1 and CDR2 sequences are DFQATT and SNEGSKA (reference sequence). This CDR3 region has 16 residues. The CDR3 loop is CSAKPPRVSSYNEQFF. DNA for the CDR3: TGCAGTGCTAAGCCCCCTCGGGTCAGCTCCTACAATGAGCAGTTCTTC.

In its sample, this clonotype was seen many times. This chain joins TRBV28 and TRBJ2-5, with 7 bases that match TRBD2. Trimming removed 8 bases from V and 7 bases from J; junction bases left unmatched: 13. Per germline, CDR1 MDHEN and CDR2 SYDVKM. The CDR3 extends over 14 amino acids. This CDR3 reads CASGVTSTPGTQYF. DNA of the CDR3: TGTGCCAGCGGGGTGACTAGCACACCGGGGACCCAGTACTTC.

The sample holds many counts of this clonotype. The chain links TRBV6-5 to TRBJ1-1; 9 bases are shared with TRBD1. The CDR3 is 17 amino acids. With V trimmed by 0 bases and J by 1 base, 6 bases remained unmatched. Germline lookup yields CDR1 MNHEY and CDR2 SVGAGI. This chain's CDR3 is CASSYSPGQGRNTEAFF. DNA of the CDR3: TGTGCCAGCAGTTACTCGCCGGGACAGGGTCGGAACACTGAAGCTTTCTTT.

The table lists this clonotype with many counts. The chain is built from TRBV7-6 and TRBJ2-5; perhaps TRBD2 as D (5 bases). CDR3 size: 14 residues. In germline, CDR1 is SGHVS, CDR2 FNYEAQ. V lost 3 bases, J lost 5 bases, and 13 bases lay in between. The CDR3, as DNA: TGTGCCAGCAGCTTTTGGCCCGAGGGCGAGACCCAGTACTTC. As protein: CASSFWPEGETQYF.

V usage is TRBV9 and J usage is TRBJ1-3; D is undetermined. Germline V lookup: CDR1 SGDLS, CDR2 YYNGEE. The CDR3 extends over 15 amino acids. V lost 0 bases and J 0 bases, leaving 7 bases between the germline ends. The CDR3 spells CASSVAPGSGNTIYF. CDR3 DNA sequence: TGTGCCAGCAGCGTAGCCCCCGGCTCTGGAAACACCATATATTTT.